This TCR beta chain was profiled in a study of T cell repertoires in cytomegalovirus infection. Study-wide points: HLA-C-restricted CMV-specific TCR beta clonotypes were dominant in the ex vivo response.

The table lists this clonotype with a few counts. The antigen remains undetermined. TCRdb re-derived calls from the reads in MiXCR, one entry per CDR3 protein. Of approximately 1,000,000 distinct CDR3 sequences in the sample, roughly 31% were seen once. CDR3 length equals 14 residues. Trimming took 4 bases from V and 4 from J, leaving 13 bases between them. CDR1 is SEHNR, CDR2 FQNEAQ, per germline (reference sequence). This receptor was identified in a human donor in good health (CMV status not recorded). Some clones in this sample may be carry-over from other donors' samples. The sequenced sample was cultured CD8+ T cells from PBMCs, obtained from culture after CMV antigen stimulation. V and J are TRBV7-9 and TRBJ2-5, with D tentatively TRBD2 (6 bases). The CDR3 here is CASSSRRDPETQYF. In DNA, the CDR3 is TGTGCCAGCAGCTCCAGGAGGGACCCAGAGACCCAGTACTTC.